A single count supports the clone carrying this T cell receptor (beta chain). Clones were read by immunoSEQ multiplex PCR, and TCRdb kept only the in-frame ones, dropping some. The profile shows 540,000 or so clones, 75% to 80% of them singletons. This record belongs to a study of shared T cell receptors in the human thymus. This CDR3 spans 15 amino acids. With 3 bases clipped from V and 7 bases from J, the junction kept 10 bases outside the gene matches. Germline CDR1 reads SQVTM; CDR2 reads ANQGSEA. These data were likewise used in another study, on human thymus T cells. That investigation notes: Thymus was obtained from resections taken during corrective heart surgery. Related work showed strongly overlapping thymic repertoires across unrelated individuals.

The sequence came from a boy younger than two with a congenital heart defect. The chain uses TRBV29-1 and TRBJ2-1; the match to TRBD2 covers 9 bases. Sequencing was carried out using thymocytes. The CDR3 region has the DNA TGCAGCGTTGAGGCGGGACTAGCCCTGAGAAATGAGCAGTTCTTC. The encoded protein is CSVEAGLALRNEQFF.